A selection of T cell receptor beta chains follows, all from one sample in a study of cytomegalovirus exposure and HLA in healthy donors. Repertoires were generated with immunoSEQ multiplex PCR, while TCRdb's copy carries only in-frame clones and drops some. The sample lists 160,000 or so clones; about nine tenths were seen once. Sequenced material: PBMCs. The receptor source for this set is a man between 18 and 29 years old in good health and CMV-seropositive. Each CDR3 is given with its conserved first and last residue. The D gene is left open where the match is weak. The size field is filled for only some rows; it gives once, few, many or a size class.

j_call d_call v_call clone_size cdr3_nt cdr3_aa
TRBJ1-2 NA TRBV28 once TGTGCCAGCACCTCGGGAGGTTCCTCTGACTACACCTTC CASTSGGSSDYTF
TRBJ2-1 TRBD2 TRBV4-2 NA TGTGCCAGCAGCCAAGGACTAGCGGGAGACCACAATGAGCAGTTCTTC CASSQGLAGDHNEQFF
TRBJ2-5 NA TRBV11-1 NA TGTGCCAGCAGCCCCCGGGACTACCAAGAGACCCAGTACTTC CASSPRDYQETQYF
TRBJ1-1 NA TRBV10-3 NA TGTGCCATCAGTTCAGTGAACACTGAAGCTTTCTTT CAISSVNTEAFF
TRBJ2-7 TRBD1 TRBV28 NA TGTGCCAGCTCCCACCCCAGGGGGCCCTACGAGCAGTACTTC CASSHPRGPYEQYF
TRBJ2-5 NA TRBV9 once TGTGCCAGCAGCGGACCCCAGGGGTGGGAAGAGACCCAGTACTTC CASSGPQGWEETQYF
TRBJ2-5 TRBD1 TRBV30 NA TGTGCCTGGAGACCGCAGGGGGACCAGGAGACCCAGTACTTC CAWRPQGDQETQYF
TRBJ2-3 NA TRBV5-6 NA TGTGCCAGCAGACCGGGACTTCGCACAGATACGCAGTATTTT CASRPGLRTDTQYF
TRBJ2-6 TRBD1 TRBV29-1 NA TGCAGCGCCCGACAGGGTGCTGGGGCCAACGTCCTGACTTTC CSARQGAGANVLTF
TRBJ2-5 NA TRBV7-3 NA TGTGCCAGCAGCTTACGGGAGCGAGAGACCCAGTACTTC CASSLRERETQYF
TRBJ2-4 TRBD1 TRBV11-1 NA TGTGCCAGCAGCTCCAGATTCACAGGGGGGTTAGACATTCAGTACTTC CASSSRFTGGLDIQYF
TRBJ1-1 NA TRBV30 NA TGTGCCTGGAACCTAGGGGTTAACACTGAAGCTTTCTTT CAWNLGVNTEAFF
TRBJ1-5 NA TRBV7-8 NA TGTGCCAGCAGCTTGTGGGCCTATAGCAATCAGCCCCAGCATTTT CASSLWAYSNQPQHF
TRBJ2-5 TRBD2 TRBV7-2 NA TGTGCCAGCAGCTTACGACTAGCGGAAGAGACCCAGTACTTC CASSLRLAEETQYF
TRBJ1-6 TRBD1 TRBV27 few TGTGCCAGCCGGGACAGGGGGGCCTATAATTCACCCCTCCACTTT CASRDRGAYNSPLHF
TRBJ2-7 TRBD1 TRBV15 NA TGTGCCACCAGCAGAGATTACGGACAGGGGGACGAGCAGTACTTC CATSRDYGQGDEQYF
TRBJ1-1 NA TRBV5-8 NA TGTGCCAGCAGCTTGATACCAGCAGTGGGGGGTACCTTGAACACTGAAGCTTTCTTT CASSLIPAVGGTLNTEAFF
TRBJ1-5 TRBD1 TRBV19 once TGTGCCAGTACCACTCAAGGGACAGGGAGGGAGCCCCAGCATTTT CASTTQGTGREPQHF
TRBJ2-1 NA TRBV27 NA TGTGCCAGCAGTTTTACCCCGAGCCCCAATGAGCAGTTCTTC CASSFTPSPNEQFF
TRBJ1-1 NA TRBV6-5 NA TGTGCCAGCAGTTACGGGCGGGATAAAGCTTTCTTT CASSYGRDKAFF
TRBJ2-7 NA TRBV18 NA TGTGCCAGCTCAGCTGCAGGGCCGAATGGGGCCTACGAGCAGTACTTC CASSAAGPNGAYEQYF
TRBJ2-7 TRBD2 TRBV11-2 NA TGTGCCAGCAGCTTAGATTTAAGGTGGCAGACCAGCGGGACCTCCTCCGAGCAGTACTTC CASSLDLRWQTSGTSSEQYF
TRBJ1-1 NA TRBV7-9 NA TGTGCCAGCAGCCGCCACAGGGACACTGAAGCTTTCTTT CASSRHRDTEAFF
TRBJ1-5 NA TRBV6-5 NA TGTGCCAGCAGTTTACAGGGCAATCAGCCCCAGCATTTT CASSLQGNQPQHF
TRBJ1-5 TRBD1 TRBV27 once TGTGCCAGCAGTATACAGGGGCCCTACTCGGGGCAGCCCCAGCATTTT CASSIQGPYSGQPQHF
TRBJ1-4 NA TRBV5-6 NA TGTGCCAGCACCATAATCCAGGGTTATAATGAAAAACTGTTTTTT CASTIIQGYNEKLFF
TRBJ1-2 NA TRBV6-5 NA TGTGCCAGCAGTTACTCCGCGGGGTCCGGCTACACCTTC CASSYSAGSGYTF
TRBJ1-1 NA TRBV18 NA TGTGCCAGCTCACCCCGGGACACGAACACTGAAGCTTTCTTT CASSPRDTNTEAFF
TRBJ2-3 NA TRBV5-6 NA TGTGCCAGCAGCTTGTTGAGAGATAGCACAGATACGCAGTATTTT CASSLLRDSTDTQYF
TRBJ1-1 NA TRBV30 NA TGTGCCTGGAGTGACCCAGGTCCCCAGTCTCGACGGGCTTTCTTT CAWSDPGPQSRRAFF
TRBJ2-7 NA TRBV7-8 NA TGTGCCAGCAGCTTAGCCCACAGGGCGGGAGCCTACGAGCAGTACTTC CASSLAHRAGAYEQYF
TRBJ2-3 TRBD1 TRBV27 NA TGTGCCAGCAGTTCACAGGGGGCTTATACAGATACGCAGTATTTT CASSSQGAYTDTQYF
TRBJ2-2 NA TRBV5-5 NA TGTGCCAGCAGCTTGGGATGGGAGACCGGGGAGCTGTTTTTT CASSLGWETGELFF
TRBJ2-5 TRBD2 TRBV4-3 NA TGCGCCAGCAGCCAAGATGGAGCGGGAGGGGCAGAAGAGACCCAGTACTTC CASSQDGAGGAEETQYF
TRBJ2-7 TRBD1 TRBV19 NA TGTGCCAGTAGTATTCCGGGACAGGGGTCGAACGAGCAGTACTTC CASSIPGQGSNEQYF
TRBJ2-5 TRBD1 TRBV5-1 NA TGCGCCAGCAGCTTACCAGGGGGAGAGACCCAGTACTTC CASSLPGGETQYF
TRBJ2-7 TRBD1 TRBV4-2 NA TGTGCCAGCAGCCGAGGTAGGGGGCAAATTACATACGAGCAGTACTTC CASSRGRGQITYEQYF
TRBJ1-4 NA TRBV11-2 NA TGTGCCAGCAGCTTAGTTGAACGGGGGGCGCCAGGTGAAAAACTGTTTTTT CASSLVERGAPGEKLFF
TRBJ2-5 TRBD1 TRBV12-5 NA TGTGCTAGTGGCCTTGGGACAGAACAGGGGACCCAGTACTTC CASGLGTEQGTQYF
TRBJ1-5 NA TRBV28 NA TGTGCCAGCAGCCTCACCTATAGCAATCAGCCCCAGCATTTT CASSLTYSNQPQHF
TRBJ2-7 NA TRBV7-9 NA TGTGCCAGCAGCCCTGGACTCCTTAGTATGGAGCAGTACTTC CASSPGLLSMEQYF
TRBJ2-1 TRBD2 TRBV7-3 few TGTGCCAGCAGCGTTACTAGCGGGCCATACAATGAGCAGTTCTTC CASSVTSGPYNEQFF
TRBJ2-1 NA TRBV2 NA TGTGCCAGCAGTGAGAGGGGGAGCCCCAACAATGAGCAGTTCTTC CASSERGSPNNEQFF
TRBJ2-1 NA TRBV7-8 NA TGTGCCAGCAGCGGAGGGGCGAGCGACGAGCAGTTCTTC CASSGGASDEQFF
TRBJ2-5 NA TRBV18 NA TGTGCCAGCTCACCAAGCGGACAAGAGACCCAGTACTTC CASSPSGQETQYF
TRBJ1-1 TRBD1 TRBV9 NA TGTGCCAGCAGCAGAACCGGGACAGACACTGAAGCTTTCTTT CASSRTGTDTEAFF
TRBJ1-2 NA TRBV10-3 NA TGTGCCACTCATTCGACAGGAGATTATGGCTACACCTTC CATHSTGDYGYTF
TRBJ1-2 TRBD1 TRBV28 NA TGTGCCAGCAGTTTATGGATACCGGGACAGGGCTATGGCTACACCTTC CASSLWIPGQGYGYTF
TRBJ1-2 NA TRBV4-3 NA TGCGCCAGCAGCCAAGAGGTGTGGGAGGGGGGCAACTATGGCTACACCTTC CASSQEVWEGGNYGYTF
TRBJ2-1 TRBD2 TRBV5-1 once TGCGCCAGCAGCTTTGCGGGAGGGCCCAACAATGAGCAGTTCTTC CASSFAGGPNNEQFF
TRBJ1-2 NA TRBV10-3 few TGTGCCATCAGTGAGGGGCAAATAGAGGGCTACACCTTC CAISEGQIEGYTF
TRBJ2-3 TRBD2 TRBV7-9 NA TGTGCCAGCAGCAAATCTAGCGGGGGCAACACAGATACGCAGTATTTT CASSKSSGGNTDTQYF
TRBJ2-2 NA TRBV6-5 NA TGTGCCAGCAGTTACGGGGCGACCTTGATCGGGGAGCTGTTTTTT CASSYGATLIGELFF